These T cell receptor beta chains were read from a single sample in a study of blood T cell repertoires in COVID-19. Profiled with immunoSEQ multiplex PCR; TCRdb holds only in-frame clones, not every one. Found here are tens of thousands of clones, approximately 86% of them singletons; the top ten hold approximately 20%. Sequencing used peripheral blood. These receptors all come from a man aged 70 or older with acute or convalescent COVID-19. The CDR3 runs from the conserved cysteine through the conserved F or W. A D gene is named only where the DNA matches it firmly. Expanded clones get a size class; other rows say once, few or many, or leave the size out.

size	D	V	J	DNA	CDR3
.	.	TRBV19	TRBJ1-4	TGTGCCAGTAATCCGGACAGCGGACATGTTGAAAAACTGTTTTTT	CASNPDSGHVEKLFF
.	.	TRBV19	TRBJ2-6	TGTGCCAGTAGTATGCTGAGTGGGGCCAACGTCCTGACTTTC	CASSMLSGANVLTF
.	TRBD2	TRBV19	TRBJ2-7	TGTGCCAGTAGCCAAAGCGGGGCCACCTACGAGCAGTACTTC	CASSQSGATYEQYF
few	TRBD1	TRBV10-3	TRBJ1-2	TGTGCCATCAGTGAAGACAGGGACGTGGGCTACACCTTC	CAISEDRDVGYTF
.	TRBD2	TRBV10-2	TRBJ2-1	TGCGCCAGCAGGGGACTAGCGGGAGAAAAGGATGAGCAGTTCTTC	CASRGLAGEKDEQFF
.	.	TRBV24-1	TRBJ2-2	TGTGCCACCAGTGATTCAACAGGGTTAGACACCGGGGAGCTGTTTTTT	CATSDSTGLDTGELFF
.	.	TRBV5-1	TRBJ2-7	TGCGCCAGCAGCCTTCTACCCCTGGCGGACTCCTACGAGCAGTACTTC	CASSLLPLADSYEQYF
once	TRBD1	TRBV11-2	TRBJ1-2	TGTGCCAGCAGCTTAGCGGGGACAGCAAACTATGGCTACACCTTC	CASSLAGTANYGYTF
.	TRBD2	TRBV7-2	TRBJ2-1	TGTGCCAGCAGCTTCGGAGCGGGGTCCTACAATGAGCAGTTCTTC	CASSFGAGSYNEQFF
.	.	TRBV7-9	TRBJ1-3	TGTGCCAGCAGCTTAGACAGCTCTGGAAACACCATATATTTT	CASSLDSSGNTIYF
.	.	TRBV4-2	TRBJ1-2	TGTGCCAGCAGCCAAGCCCCGGAGCGCAGCCTTTATGGCTACACCTTC	CASSQAPERSLYGYTF
.	.	TRBV18	TRBJ1-1	TGTGCCAGCTCACCGGAGGTTGGGGGGGTCCGCGACAGATACACTGAAGCTTTCTTT	CASSPEVGGVRDRYTEAFF
.	TRBD1	TRBV5-1	TRBJ2-7	TGCGCCAGCAGCGTACCGGGACAGGGCTCCGAGCAGTACTTC	CASSVPGQGSEQYF
.	.	TRBV18	TRBJ1-1	TGTGCCAGCTCACCCCCGGACAGTGACGCTTTCTTT	CASSPPDSDAFF
.	TRBD1	TRBV24-1	TRBJ2-7	TGTGCCACCAGTGGATCGGACAGGCCGTTTGCCGAGCAGTACTTC	CATSGSDRPFAEQYF
.	.	TRBV9	TRBJ2-7	TGTGCCAGCAGCGTAGATTGGCAGGGCGAGCAGTACTTC	CASSVDWQGEQYF
.	TRBD1	TRBV7-2	TRBJ2-7	TGTGCCAGCAGCTTTGCGACAGGGAGCGAGCAGTACTTC	CASSFATGSEQYF
.	TRBD2	TRBV10-3	TRBJ2-1	TGTGCCATCAATAGCGGGGGGAGCTCCTACAATGAGCAGTTCTTC	CAINSGGSSYNEQFF
.	.	TRBV6-5	TRBJ1-1	TGTGCCAGCAGGGAGTGGACAATGAACACTGAAGCTTTCTTT	CASREWTMNTEAFF
.	TRBD1	TRBV2	TRBJ2-7	TGTGCCAGCGGGAAAGGGGGCCGGAGCGAGCAGTACTTC	CASGKGGRSEQYF
.	.	TRBV7-2	TRBJ2-7	TGTGCCAGCAGCTTAGGTGGAGGGTCTGGCGAGCAGTACTTC	CASSLGGGSGEQYF